Each of the 32 T cell receptor beta chains below was sequenced from the same sample in a study of blood T cell repertoires in COVID-19. This table comes from immunoSEQ multiplex PCR, and its TCRdb copy is limited to in-frame clones, with some not included. The sample consists of more than 110,000 clones, around 87% of them appearing once. The sequencing input was peripheral blood. These receptors came from a human donor in a cohort sampled during active COVID-19.

This rearrangement joins TRBV27 to TRBJ2-3; 8 positions agree with TRBD2. V trimming: 8 bases; J trimming: 6 bases; junction bases outside the gene matches: 4. The germline V gene has CDR1 MNHEY and CDR2 SMNVEV (reference sequence). The CDR3 spans 12 residues. In nucleotides, the CDR3 is TGTGCCAGCGTCGGGGGGGTGGATACGCAGTATTTT. This codes for CASVGGVDTQYF.

The chain employs TRBV15 and TRBJ2-7; D gene uncertain. Germline loops: CDR1 LNHNV, CDR2 YYDKDF (reference sequence). The CDR3 covers 13 residues. The ends were cut back, 0 bases at V and 5 bases at J, with 8 bases in the middle. The CDR3 spells CATSRDPLNEQYF. The CDR3 bases are TGTGCCACCAGCAGAGATCCCCTAAACGAGCAGTACTTC. The whole variable domain, remainder taken from reference TRBV15 and TRBJ2-7, is DAMVIQNPRYQVTQFGKPVTLSCSQTLNHNVMYWYQQKSSQAPKLLFHYYDKDFNNEADTPDNFQSRRPNTSFCFLDIRSPGLGDTAMYLCATSRDPLNEQYFGPGTRLTVT.

V is TRBV24-1 and J is TRBJ2-5, with 7 bases identical to TRBD2. This CDR3 comprises 17 residues. Trimming cost V 3 bases and J 5 bases; bases outside gene matches: 14. Germline CDR1 is KGHDR and CDR2 is SFDVKD. The CDR3 sequence is CATSDIPRWGGTETQYF. For the CDR3, the DNA is TGTGCCACCAGTGATATACCTCGATGGGGGGGGACGGAGACCCAGTACTTC.

CDR3 coding DNA: TGTGCCAGCAGCAAAGGGGTTAATACGCAGTATTTT. Amino acids: CASSKGVNTQYF. The rearrangement uses TRBV11-2 and TRBJ2-3, with D possibly TRBD1 on 5 matching bases. The CDR3 consists of 12 residues. Germline V gives CDR1 SGHAT, CDR2 FQNNGV. The V and J ends lost 5 bases and 7 bases respectively, with 10 bases between them.

The V call is TRBV25-1, the J call TRBJ2-5, with no clear D. The CDR3 is made up of 13 amino acids. Germline loops: CDR1 MGHDK, CDR2 SYGVNS. Trimming left V 6 bases short and J 1 base short, with 9 bases between. The CDR3 spells CASSGYLQETQYF. In DNA, the CDR3 is TGTGCCAGCAGCGGGTACCTCCAAGAGACCCAGTACTTC.

The chain is built from TRBV6-6 and TRBJ1-2; 7 bases are shared with TRBD1. Trimming removed 2 bases from V and 2 bases from J; junction bases left unmatched: 5. Germline V lookup: CDR1 MNHNY, CDR2 SVGAGI (reference sequence). The CDR3 has 15 residues. This CDR3 is CASSYQRGQNYGYTF. The CDR3 bases are TGTGCCAGCAGTTACCAACGGGGACAGAACTATGGCTACACCTTC.

The chain links TRBV5-1 to TRBJ1-1; D gene uncertain. V lost 2 bases, J lost 0 bases, and 11 bases lay in between. Germline V lookup: CDR1 SGHRS, CDR2 YFSETQ. This CDR3 region has 15 residues. DNA of the CDR3: TGCGCCAGCAGCTTTGGAAGGCAGGTGAACACTGAAGCTTTCTTT. Amino acid sequence: CASSFGRQVNTEAFF.

The chain uses TRBV6-2 or TRBV6-3 and TRBJ2-3; 9 bases fit TRBD2. Per the germline V gene, CDR1 is MNHEY and CDR2 is SVGEGT. The J segment lost 4 bases and the V segment lost 4 bases, leaving 9 bases of the junction unmatched. The length of the CDR3 is 16 residues. The CDR3 coding sequence is TGTGCCAGCAGTTTCCCCGCGGGAGGGCCCGCAGATACGCAGTATTTT. Protein sequence: CASSFPAGGPADTQYF.

CDR3 in amino acids: CASYPRQLNTGELFF. As DNA, the CDR3 is TGTGCCAGCTACCCGCGGCAGCTTAACACCGGGGAGCTGTTTTTT. This chain connects TRBV6-5 to TRBJ2-2; no definite D call. This CDR3 is built from 15 residues. The germline CDR1 and CDR2 sequences are MNHEY and SVGAGI. With 8 bases removed from V and 2 bases from J, the gap between germline ends came to 15 bases.

The chain carries TRBV6-6 and TRBJ1-1; D perhaps matches TRBD1 (6 bases). With 4 bases removed from V and 6 bases from J, the gap between germline ends came to 9 bases. The germline V gene encodes CDR1 MNHNY and CDR2 SVGAGI (reference sequence). The CDR3 is 12 amino acids. CDR3 sequence (DNA): TGTGCCAGCAGTTTACAGGGCCCTGAAGCTTTCTTT. Protein: CASSLQGPEAFF.

This chain links TRBV3-1 (or the pseudogene TRBV3-2) with TRBJ1-2, with D possibly matching TRBD1 (6 bases). The CDR3 contains 16 residues. Germline V gives CDR1 LGHDT, CDR2 YNNKEL (reference sequence). Trimming removed 1 base at V and 6 bases at J, with 18 bases between. The CDR3 reads CASSQGPEGGENGYTF. The CDR3 DNA sequence: TGTGCCAGCAGCCAAGGACCGGAGGGGGGGGAAAATGGCTACACCTTC.

The chain couples TRBV9 to TRBJ2-7; a possible D gene is TRBD1 (5 bases). The CDR3 loop spans 14 amino acids. Trimming shortened V by 4 bases and J by 3 bases, and 14 bases separated the two germline ends. Germline CDR1 reads SGDLS; CDR2 reads YYNGEE. In DNA form, the CDR3 reads TGTGCCAGCAGCCCCTACAGGTATCACTACGAGCAGTACTTC. Translated: CASSPYRYHYEQYF.

V and J are TRBV27 and TRBJ2-2, with a possible D match to TRBD2 (6 bases). The CDR3 length is 15 residues. V lost 5 bases and J 6 bases, leaving 16 bases between the germline ends. CDR1 is MNHEY, CDR2 SMNVEV, per germline (reference sequence). CDR3 bases: TGTGCCAGCAGTGGGACTCAACAAAACCCCGGGGAGCTGTTTTTT. Translated: CASSGTQQNPGELFF.

J is TRBJ1-1 and V is TRBV18; D unresolved. Trimming shortened V by 3 bases and J by 0 bases, and 23 bases separated the two germline ends. Per germline, CDR1 KGHSH and CDR2 LQKENI. The CDR3 covers 19 residues. CDR3 amino acids: CASSPQKRNWRAMNTEAFF. Written as DNA, the CDR3 is TGTGCCAGCTCACCGCAAAAGAGGAATTGGCGGGCCATGAACACTGAAGCTTTCTTT.

The rearrangement links TRBV2 to TRBJ1-5, with 7 bases lining up with TRBD1. The CDR3 is made up of 14 amino acids. Germline-derived CDR1 and CDR2 are SNHLY and FYNNEI. J lost 4 bases, V lost 6 bases, and 6 bases had no gene match. CDR3 loop: CASRREQGNQPQHF. The CDR3 bases are TGTGCCAGCAGAAGGGAACAGGGGAATCAGCCCCAGCATTTT.

This clone came up a few times. The CDR3 coding sequence is TGCGCCAGCAGTCACGCGGGAGGCAACCACAATGAGCAGTTCTTC. Encoded protein: CASSHAGGNHNEQFF. This chain links TRBV5-1 with TRBJ2-1, with 8 positions matching TRBD2. V was pared by 5 bases and J by 5 bases, with 9 bases of the junction left unmatched. The length of the CDR3 is 15 residues. Germline-derived CDR1 and CDR2 are SGHRS and YFSETQ.

This clone was seen a few times. The chain is built from TRBV5-1 and TRBJ2-5; D is possibly TRBD2 (6 bases). V gave up 0 bases and J gave up 1 base, with 7 bases separating them. CDR1 and CDR2 from the germline V gene are SGHRS and YFSETQ. There are 14 residues in the CDR3. The CDR3 region is CASSLGGVQETQYF. The CDR3 DNA reads TGCGCCAGCAGCTTGGGGGGGGTCCAAGAGACCCAGTACTTC. Variable domain in full (rest from reference TRBV5-1 and TRBJ2-5): KAGVTQTPRYLIKTRGQQVTLSCSPISGHRSVSWYQQTPGQGLQFLFEYFSETQRNKGNFPGRFSGRQFSNSRSEMNVSTLELGDSALYLCASSLGGVQETQYFGPGTRLLVL.

The sample holds one count of this clone. The V gene is TRBV11-2, the J gene TRBJ2-5, with TRBD2 matching 8 bases. V shed 2 bases, J shed 2 bases, and the junction held 13 bases outside the gene matches. This CDR3 is built from 18 residues. The germline CDR1 and CDR2 sequences are SGHAT and FQNNGV. Here the CDR3 reads CASSLILSLAGVQETQYF. CDR3 DNA sequence: TGTGCCAGCAGCTTAATCTTAAGCCTAGCGGGCGTGCAAGAGACCCAGTACTTC.

The gene calls are TRBV5-1 and TRBJ1-6; D perhaps matches TRBD1 (6 bases). Trimming took 3 bases from V and 5 from J, leaving 9 bases between them. Germline lookup yields CDR1 SGHRS and CDR2 YFSETQ. This CDR3 has 14 amino acids. The CDR3 protein is CASSSSGDNSPLHF. The DNA of the CDR3 is TGCGCCAGCAGCTCTTCAGGGGATAATTCACCCCTCCACTTT.

J is TRBJ1-5 and V is TRBV6-1; TRBD1 might be the D (5 bases). From germline, CDR1 is MNHNS and CDR2 SASEGT. The CDR3 loop spans 16 amino acids. The V end lost 2 bases, the J end lost 4 bases, and 15 bases lay between the germline ends. The DNA for the CDR3 is TGTGCCAGCAGTGAACCTTTCGGACGGGGGAATCAGCCCCAGCATTTT. Its translation: CASSEPFGRGNQPQHF.

V is TRBV6-5 and J is TRBJ2-5; possibly TRBD2 for D (7 bases). The germline V and J ends were trimmed by 6 bases and 0 bases, with 14 bases remaining between them. Looked up from germline, CDR1 is MNHEY and CDR2 is SVGAGI. CDR3 length equals 15 residues. Here the CDR3 DNA reads TGTGCCAGCAGACTAGGCGGGGGCTACCAAGAGACCCAGTACTTC. It is translated as CASRLGGGYQETQYF.

This CDR3 reads CAVGSSSYEQYF. CDR3 nucleotides: TGTGCCGTCGGGTCTTCCAGCTACGAGCAGTACTTC. The rearrangement uses TRBV19 and TRBJ2-7; D gene ambiguous. The V end was cut by 11 bases, the J end by 3 bases, with 14 bases between. Germline CDR1 LNHDA, CDR2 SQIVND (reference sequence). The CDR3 runs 12 residues.

The chain combines TRBV7-6 with TRBJ2-1; unclear D gene. V was shortened by 2 bases and J by 4 bases, with 15 bases between the two germline ends. Germline CDR1 SGHVS, CDR2 FNYEAQ. The CDR3 loop spans 16 amino acids. CDR3 in DNA: TGTGCCAGCAGCTTACAGACTGCCAAGGTTTACAATGAGCAGTTCTTC. Encoded protein: CASSLQTAKVYNEQFF.

This chain links TRBV7-2 with TRBJ1-3, with a tentative D call TRBD1 (6 bases). The CDR3 consists of 16 residues. CDR1 and CDR2 (germline): SGHTA, FQGNSA. V was cut by 0 bases and J by 0 bases, with 9 bases left in between. The DNA for the CDR3 is TGTGCCAGCAGCTTAGCGGCCAGGGGCTCTGGAAACACCATATATTTT. Translated: CASSLAARGSGNTIYF. Full variable domain (rest looked up from reference TRBV7-2 and TRBJ1-3): GAGVSQSPSNKVTEKGKDVELRCDPISGHTALYWYRQSLGQGLEFLIYFQGNSAPDKSGLPSDRFSAERTGGSVSTLTIQRTQQEDSAVYLCASSLAARGSGNTIYFGEGSWLTVV.

The rearrangement joins TRBV7-9 to TRBJ2-7; perhaps TRBD2 as D (5 bases). Germline V gene data show CDR1 as SEHNR and CDR2 as FQNEAQ (reference sequence). The V gene lost 4 bases and the J gene lost 6 bases, with 19 bases spanning the gap. The CDR3 is 15 residues long. The DNA for the CDR3 is TGTGCCAGCAGCTCGTCGACTACTCGGGGAAGCGAGCAGTACTTC. It specifies CASSSSTTRGSEQYF.

This clone was picked up a small number of times. The gene calls are TRBV28 and TRBJ1-2; 10 nucleotides agree with TRBD1. After removal of 2 bases from V and 7 bases from J, the junction contained 10 bases not matched to a gene. The CDR3 extends over 16 amino acids. From germline, CDR1 is MDHEN and CDR2 SYDVKM. The CDR3 nucleotides are TGTGCCAGCAGTTTAGCTGGTTCAGGACAGGGGGGTGGCTACACCTTC. Amino acid sequence: CASSLAGSGQGGGYTF.

V and J are TRBV9 and TRBJ1-2; D unclear. The V and J ends lost 2 bases and 7 bases respectively, with 3 bases between them. CDR3 length equals 10 residues. Germline-derived CDR1 and CDR2 are SGDLS and YYNGEE. The CDR3 loop is CASSVCGYTF. The CDR3 nucleotides read TGTGCCAGCAGCGTCTGTGGCTACACCTTC.

This rearrangement joins TRBV19 to TRBJ1-2; D call uncertain. This CDR3 is 12 amino acids long. Germline V gene sequence: CDR1 LNHDA, CDR2 SQIVND (reference sequence). The V gene lost 3 bases and the J gene lost 9 bases, with 11 bases spanning the gap. This chain's CDR3 is CASSISVASYTF. The DNA for the CDR3 is TGTGCCAGTAGTATTTCAGTAGCGAGCTACACCTTC.

The CDR3: CASSQESGTDSYEQYF. As DNA, the CDR3 is TGCGCCAGCAGCCAAGAGAGCGGGACCGATTCCTACGAGCAGTACTTC. This chain uses TRBV4-1 with TRBJ2-7; TRBD2 matches 7 bases. V was clipped by 0 bases and J by 1 base; unmatched bases: 6. CDR1 MGHRA and CDR2 YSYEKL come from the germline V gene. The CDR3 is 16 residues long.

The chain employs TRBV11-2 and TRBJ2-7; no firm D call. The CDR3 extends over 14 amino acids. Germline V gene data show CDR1 as SGHAT and CDR2 as FQNNGV. V lost 4 bases and J 2 bases, leaving 12 bases between the germline ends. CDR3 protein: CASSSTTWAYEQYF. CDR3 DNA sequence: TGTGCCAGCAGCTCAACGACATGGGCCTACGAGCAGTACTTC.

V is TRBV30 and J is TRBJ2-5; tentatively, D is TRBD1 (5 bases). V shed 1 base and J shed 5 bases, with 8 bases lying between them. This CDR3 comprises 12 residues. Germline CDR1 GTSNPN, CDR2 SVGIG (reference sequence). The CDR3 here is CAWSAGWETQYF. The CDR3 region has the DNA TGTGCCTGGAGTGCAGGGTGGGAGACCCAGTACTTC.

The CDR3 protein is CASSFLTGSSYEQYF. For the CDR3, the DNA is TGCGCCAGCAGCTTCTTAACCGGGAGCTCCTACGAGCAGTACTTC. The chain is built from TRBV5-1 and TRBJ2-7; D possibly corresponds to TRBD2 (6 bases). The V and J ends lost 2 bases and 0 bases respectively, with 12 bases between them. Germline CDR1 and CDR2: SGHRS and YFSETQ. This CDR3 has 15 amino acids.